This TCR beta chain was obtained from a study of blood T cells in healthy people across ages. Sample-barcoded 5' priming and a J-beta primer mix drove a second PCR of roughly 7 to 11 cycles. TCRdb itself ran the 5' RACE reads through MiXCR, one entry per CDR3 protein. The sample shows approximately 800,000 distinct CDR3 sequences, 53% of them seen only once. Study results and limitations: As age increased, TCR beta diversity per million T cells fell in a roughly linear fashion.

Donors ranged from roughly 6 to 100 years old and were healthy Caucasians in Russia. Peripheral blood was drawn, 7.5 to 10 milliliters per donor. Extracted total RNA amounted to at least 6 micrograms for each sample. Turning to this clonotype: What it recognizes is unknown.

The sample taken for sequencing was blood. The source of this sequence is a man older than 75 in good health.

This chain's CDR3 is CASSEPAKGNEQFF. The CDR3 DNA follows: TGTGCCAGCAGTGAACCGGCCAAGGGCAATGAGCAGTTCTTC. The genes are TRBV25-1 and TRBJ2-1; D unclear. This CDR3 has 14 residues. Germline V gives CDR1 MGHDK, CDR2 SYGVNS. The V end lost 2 bases, the J end lost 6 bases, and 11 bases lay between the germline ends. The variable domain in full, with the rest retrieved from reference TRBV25-1 and TRBJ2-1, is EADIYQTPRYLVIGTGKKITLECSQTMGHDKMYWYQQDPGMELHLIHYSYGVNSTEKGDLSSESTVSRIRTEHFPLTLESARPSHTSQYLCASSEPAKGNEQFFGPGTRLTVL.